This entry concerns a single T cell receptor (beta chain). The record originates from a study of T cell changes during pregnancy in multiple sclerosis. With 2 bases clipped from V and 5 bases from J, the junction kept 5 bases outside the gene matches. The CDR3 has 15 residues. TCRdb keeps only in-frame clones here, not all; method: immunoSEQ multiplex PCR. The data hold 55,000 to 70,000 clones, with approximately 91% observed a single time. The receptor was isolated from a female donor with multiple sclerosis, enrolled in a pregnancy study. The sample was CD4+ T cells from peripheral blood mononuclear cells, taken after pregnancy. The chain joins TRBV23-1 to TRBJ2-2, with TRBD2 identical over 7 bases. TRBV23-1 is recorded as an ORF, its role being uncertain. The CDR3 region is CASSQTSRETGELFF. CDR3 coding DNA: TGCGCCAGCAGTCAAACGTCGCGGGAGACCGGGGAGCTGTTTTTT.